The 8 T cell receptor beta chains presented below share a single source sample, sequenced in a study of beta chain features in type 1 diabetes. Findings and limits, study-wide: Shorter TCRB CDR3s, moderately but significantly so, marked every one of the four CD4+ subsets in Type 1 diabetes patients.

Sequenced material consisted of expressed TCRB transcripts (all of the isolated RNA was reverse transcribed). The method was immunoSEQ multiplex PCR; TCRdb's version includes in-frame clones alone and lacks a portion of them. The table shows 200,000 to 300,000 clones, with approximately 14% occurring only once. Their antigens are not known. Sequenced: naive CD4+ T cells from blood. These TCRs come from a man under 40 with type 1 diabetes.

The rearrangement joins TRBV4-1 to TRBJ2-7; 9 bases are a match to TRBD2. The trim removed 4 bases at V and 3 bases at J, leaving 10 bases unmatched. This CDR3 has 16 amino acids. Germline assignment: CDR1 MGHRA and CDR2 YSYEKL. CDR3 bases: TGCGCCAGCAGCCTTTCGGAGGGCGGGGGGGTCTACGAGCAGTACTTC. Translation gives CASSLSEGGGVYEQYF.

The CDR3 here is CSARTAYEQYF. DNA of the CDR3: TGCAGTGCCCGGACAGCCTACGAGCAGTACTTC. The rearrangement joins TRBV20-1 to TRBJ2-5; D possibly corresponds to TRBD1 (6 bases). The DNA end favors TRBJ2-7, so the J call may be wrong. This CDR3 comprises 11 residues. The germline V gene encodes CDR1 DFQATT and CDR2 SNEGSKA (reference sequence).

This clone was seen only a few times. V is TRBV9 and J is TRBJ1-5; no clear D. Germline-derived CDR1 and CDR2 are SGDLS and YYNGEE. The CDR3 is 15 amino acids. Trimming took 4 bases from V and 5 from J, leaving 16 bases between them. In DNA, the CDR3 is TGTGCCAGCAGCCCCGACCCCAGGAGGGATCAGCCCCAGCATTTT. It is translated as CASSPDPRRDQPQHF.

This clone came up a few times. The chain couples TRBV5-1 to TRBJ2-2; D is possibly TRBD1 (6 bases). Germline-derived CDR1 and CDR2 are SGHRS and YFSETQ. The CDR3 has 16 residues. V dropped 4 bases and J dropped 7 bases, with 20 bases sitting between them. CDR3 DNA sequence: TGCGCCAGCAGCAGGGACGACCGAAGGGGGAACGGGGAGCTGTTTTTT. Protein: CASSRDDRRGNGELFF.

This chain links TRBV10-3 with TRBJ1-5, with TRBD1 as a possible D gene (5 bases). CDR1 ENHRY and CDR2 SYGVKD come from the germline V gene. The CDR3 has 15 residues. Trimming removed 0 bases at V and 7 bases at J, with 13 bases between. CDR3 nucleotides: TGTGCCATCAGTGAGTCTGGGCAGGGAAGGCAGCCCCAGCATTTT. It translates to CAISESGQGRQPQHF.

A few counts support this clone. The rearrangement links TRBV30 to TRBJ2-3; 14 bases line up with TRBD2. CDR3 length: 18 residues. Per germline, CDR1 GTSNPN and CDR2 SVGIG (reference sequence). Losses at the gene ends were 5 bases for V and 0 bases for J; bases not matched to a gene: 10. CDR3 loop: CAWGSDGTSGGSTDTQYF. The CDR3 DNA is TGTGCCTGGGGATCGGACGGGACTAGCGGGGGAAGCACAGATACGCAGTATTTT.

V and J are TRBV5-1 and TRBJ2-5; 12 positions agree with TRBD2. The CDR3 length is 15 residues. V dropped 4 bases and J dropped 4; count of bases not matched to a gene: 5. Germline CDR1 SGHRS, CDR2 YFSETQ. The CDR3 DNA reads as TGCGCCAGCAGCCGACTAGCGGGAGAACGAGAGACCCAGTACTTC. It encodes CASSRLAGERETQYF.

This chain uses TRBV27 with TRBJ2-7, with 8 bases aligning to TRBD2. Trimming cost V 6 bases and J 6 bases; bases outside gene matches: 10. The CDR3 contains 14 residues. CDR1 and CDR2 from the germline V gene are MNHEY and SMNVEV (reference sequence). The CDR3 sequence is CASSHGTRSAEQYF. DNA of the CDR3: TGTGCCAGCAGCCACGGGACTAGGTCGGCCGAGCAGTACTTC.